Sequencing of this T cell receptor (beta chain) was carried out in a study of human T cells and chemical hapten exposure. Study background: Throughout the approximately 25-week study, diphenylcyclopropenone was applied weekly to the patients' scalps. Patches with 0.01% DPC went on the upper back, and the tests were read at 6 days.

This CDR3 region has 15 residues. Per the germline V gene, CDR1 is MNHEY and CDR2 is SMNVEV (reference sequence). Trimming took 0 bases from V and 5 from J, leaving 10 bases between them. One entry per CDR3 protein, called by TCRdb with MiXCR from the RACE reads. Here the sample spans roughly 43,000 distinct CDR3 sequences, more than 9% being singletons. The time point denotes: patch test 2, 6 weeks after DPC sensitization. Indicated treatment: therapeutic diphenylcyclopropenone sensitization with weekly scalp DPC. From whole blood left unfractionated, total RNA was extracted. The chain carries TRBV27 and TRBJ1-4; D may be TRBD1 (5 bases). The sequences come from whole blood, collected in connection with sensitization to the hapten diphenylcyclopropenone (DPC). The source of this sequence is a woman aged 30 to 39 with alopecia areata. Some clones in this sample may be carry-over from other donors' samples. The CDR3 coding sequence is TGTGCCAGCAGTTTATCGATGACAGTAAATGAAAAACTGTTTTTT. Amino acid sequence: CASSLSMTVNEKLFF.